What follows is one T cell receptor (beta chain) and its context. Its antigen is undetermined. This CDR3 is 15 amino acids long. Germline CDR1 is SGHTA and CDR2 is FQGNSA. V dropped 3 bases and J dropped 4; count of bases not matched to a gene: 6. Here immunoSEQ multiplex PCR was the method, and the copy in TCRdb shows in-frame clones only, minus some. Among some 97,000 clones listed, 87% were seen once. These data belong to a study of graft-versus-host responses after intestinal transplantation. Overall study context: As for transplant type, recipients had multivisceral, liver-intestinal, or isolated intestinal grafts. The whole recipient group had anti-thymocyte globulin induction followed by tacrolimus and steroids for about three years.

The specimen comprised unstimulated CD4+ T cells sorted from spleen or lymph node cells, sampled before transplant. The chain combines TRBV7-2 with TRBJ2-5; 9 positions match TRBD2. The origin of this receptor is a human donor who was the organ donor for an intestinal transplant. This chain's CDR3 is CASSLKLAGGETQYF. CDR3 coding DNA: TGTGCCAGCAGCTTGAAACTAGCGGGCGGAGAGACCCAGTACTTC. Drawing the rest from reference TRBV7-2 and TRBJ2-5, the complete variable domain is GAGVSQSPSNKVTEKGKDVELRCDPISGHTALYWYRQSLGQGLEFLIYFQGNSAPDKSGLPSDRFSAERTGGSVSTLTIQRTQQEDSAVYLCASSLKLAGGETQYFGPGTRLLVL.